A selection of T cell receptor beta chains follows, all from one sample in a study of shared clonotypes between healthy human individuals. The table came from immunoSEQ multiplex PCR; TCRdb's copy has only in-frame clones and leaves some out. The table records around 1.1 million clones, roughly 77% of them present only once. Sequences were obtained from memory CD4+ T cells from PBMCs. The receptors originated from a man between 18 and 35 years old in good health. Some clones in this sample may be carry-over from other donors' samples. Each CDR3 is given with its conserved first and last residue. The D gene is left open where the match is weak. The size of a clone is reported for some rows only, either as once, few or many, or as a class for expanded clones.

>TRBD2|TRBV5-4|TRBJ2-7|15|NA
TGTGCCAGCAGCTTGCGACTAGCGGGTGAATACGAGCAGTACTTC
CASSLRLAGEYEQYF
>NA|TRBV5-8|TRBJ1-2|13|once
TGTGCCAGCAGCTTGGAAGGTGCTCTCGGCTACACCTTC
CASSLEGALGYTF
>TRBD1|TRBV11-2|TRBJ1-2|16|NA
TGTGCCAGCAGCCGATCCCCGGACAGGGGTGACTATGGCTACACCTTC
CASSRSPDRGDYGYTF
>TRBD1|TRBV12-5|TRBJ1-1|14|NA
TGTGCTAGTGGTTTGGCACCGGGACAGGGAGGAGCTTTCTTT
CASGLAPGQGGAFF
>TRBD1|TRBV6-1|TRBJ1-2|15|NA
TGTGCCAGCAGCGTCCCGGGACAGGGAAACTATGGCTACACCTTC
CASSVPGQGNYGYTF
>TRBD1|TRBV7-2|TRBJ2-7|14|NA
TGTGCCAGCAGCTCCGCCGACAGGGTCCACGAGCAGTACTTC
CASSSADRVHEQYF
>NA|TRBV28|TRBJ1-2|14|NA
TGTGCCAGCAGTTTAAGCGCTAGAAACTATGGCTACACCTTC
CASSLSARNYGYTF
>NA|TRBV6-5|TRBJ2-1|12|NA
TGTGCCAGCACCAGCGGTTCGGATGAGCAGTTCTTC
CASTSGSDEQFF
>TRBD2|TRBV19|TRBJ2-5|14|NA
TGTGCCAGTAGTAAGGGTGTCGGGGGGGAGACCCAGTACTTC
CASSKGVGGETQYF
>TRBD2|TRBV19|TRBJ2-5|14|NA
TGTGCCAGTAGTATAGGGGGAGGGAGAGAGACCCAGTACTTC
CASSIGGGRETQYF
>TRBD1|TRBV11-2|TRBJ1-5|15|NA
TGTGCCAGCAGCCTACAGGGACAGAACAATCAGCCCCAGCATTTT
CASSLQGQNNQPQHF
>NA|TRBV5-6|TRBJ2-3|15|NA
TGTGCCAGCAGCTTGGGGGTGGGTAGGACAGATACGCAGTATTTT
CASSLGVGRTDTQYF
>NA|TRBV2|TRBJ2-1|15|NA
TGTGCCAGCAGTGATTTCACGTTTTCCTACAATGAGCAGTTCTTC
CASSDFTFSYNEQFF
>NA|TRBV29-1|TRBJ2-6|15|NA
TGCAGCGTTCCCCTCGGGTCCTCTGGGGCCAACGTCCTGACTTTC
CSVPLGSSGANVLTF
>TRBD2|TRBV7-6|TRBJ2-7|13|NA
TGTGCCAGCAGGTCGGGGGGAGCCTACGAGCAGTACTTC
CASRSGGAYEQYF
>NA|TRBV6-6|TRBJ1-1|14|NA
TGTGCCAGCAGAGGCCGGGGGAAGGACACTGAAGCTTTCTTT
CASRGRGKDTEAFF
>NA|TRBV5-1|TRBJ2-7|14|many
TGCGCCAGCAGCTTTTACGAGAGCTCCTACGAGCAGTACTTC
CASSFYESSYEQYF
>TRBD2|TRBV4-1|TRBJ2-7|16|NA
TGCGCCAGCAGCCCTCGGACTTACGGGAGGTCCTACGAGCAGTACTTC
CASSPRTYGRSYEQYF
>NA|TRBV19|TRBJ1-3|15|once
TGTGCCAGTAGTATTAGCCCGGCCAAAGGAAACACCATATATTTT
CASSISPAKGNTIYF
>NA|TRBV11-2|TRBJ2-7|14|NA
TGTGCCAGCAGCCCACAACTTCTGGGGTCCGAGCAGTACTTC
CASSPQLLGSEQYF
>TRBD2|TRBV5-1|TRBJ2-2|15|NA
TGCGCCAGCAGTTTACTAGCGGGAGGGGCCGGGGAGCTGTTTTTT
CASSLLAGGAGELFF
>TRBD1|TRBV19|TRBJ2-3|16|NA
TGTGCCAGTAGTACCCCCGGGACAGGGATCACAGATACGCAGTATTTT
CASSTPGTGITDTQYF
>TRBD2|TRBV11-3|TRBJ2-1|17|few
TGTGCCAGCAGCCCGTGGACTAGCGGGAATTCCTACAATGAGCAGTTCTTC
CASSPWTSGNSYNEQFF
>TRBD1|TRBV28|TRBJ1-1|13|NA
TGTGCCACCAAAGCAGGGGGCCTACCCGAAGCTTTCTTT
CATKAGGLPEAFF
>TRBD2|TRBV7-2|TRBJ2-3|14|NA
TGTGCCAGCAGCCTAGGACTAGCGGGAGATACGCAGTATTTT
CASSLGLAGDTQYF
>NA|TRBV6-1|TRBJ1-1|13|few
TGTGCCAGCAGTGAAGAGTGGTACGTCGAAGCTTTCTTT
CASSEEWYVEAFF
>TRBD1|TRBV11-2|TRBJ2-7|15|NA
TGTGCCAGCAGGAGGCCAGGGGGCCGTATCTACGAGCAGTACTTC
CASRRPGGRIYEQYF
>NA|TRBV14|TRBJ1-1|15|many
TGTGCCAGCAGCCCCCTCAGGGTAGGGCACACTGAAGCTTTCTTT
CASSPLRVGHTEAFF
>NA|TRBV18|TRBJ2-3|14|NA
TGTGCCAGCTCACCCAGACAGAGCACAGATACGCAGTATTTT
CASSPRQSTDTQYF
>TRBD2|TRBV27|TRBJ2-7|13|NA
TGTGCCAGCAGTCAGCGGGGCTCCTACGAGCAGTACTTC
CASSQRGSYEQYF
>TRBD1|TRBV28|TRBJ2-1|14|NA
TGTGCCAGCAGACCCGGGACAGGGGCCGATGAGCAGTTCTTC
CASRPGTGADEQFF
>TRBD1|TRBV11-1|TRBJ1-4|14|NA
TGTGCCAGCAGCCAACAGGGGGCGGAAGAAAAACTGTTTTTT
CASSQQGAEEKLFF
>NA|TRBV7-9|TRBJ1-3|15|few
TGTGCCAGCAGCTCCCAAGGGATCATTGGAAACACCATATATTTT
CASSSQGIIGNTIYF
>NA|TRBV11-2|TRBJ2-2|11|many
TGTGCCAGCACCACGGCGGGGGAGCTGTTTTTT
CASTTAGELFF
>NA|TRBV5-1|TRBJ1-2|13|NA
TGCGCCAGCAGCCCGGTAGAGTTTGGGGGCTACACCTTC
CASSPVEFGGYTF
>TRBD2|TRBV27|TRBJ2-7|14|once
TGTGCCAGCAGTTCATTAGCGGGAGGGTACGAGCAGTACTTC
CASSSLAGGYEQYF
>TRBD1|TRBV7-2|TRBJ2-6|14|NA
TGTGCCAGCAGCCAAGGGGGCGGGGCCAACGTCCTGACTTTC
CASSQGGGANVLTF
>NA|TRBV6-6|TRBJ1-5|13|NA
TGTGCCAGCACCCCAGACGGGGGTTGGGCCCAGCATTTT
CASTPDGGWAQHF
>NA|TRBV5-1|TRBJ2-2|15|NA
TGCGCCAGCAGCCAAGACGGGCCGAGGGACCGGGAGCTGTTTTTT
CASSQDGPRDRELFF
>NA|TRBV27|TRBJ2-7|17|NA
TGTGCCAGCAGTTATGCCGGCGGGGGCGGGGTATCCTACGAGCAGTACTTC
CASSYAGGGGVSYEQYF
>NA|TRBV6-5|TRBJ1-2|13|NA
TGTGCCAGCAGTCGGGACACCAACTATGGCTACACCTTC
CASSRDTNYGYTF
>NA|TRBV28|TRBJ1-5|15|NA
TGTGCCAGCAGTTCCGGGGTTCGTGGCAATCAGCCCCAGCATTTT
CASSSGVRGNQPQHF
>NA|TRBV5-6|TRBJ1-5|15|NA
TGTGCCAGCAGCTTAAAAACAGTGGGTAATCAGCCCCAGCATTTT
CASSLKTVGNQPQHF
>TRBD1|TRBV4-2|TRBJ2-3|14|NA
TGTGCCAGCAGCCAGCACAGGGGGGAAGATACGCAGTATTTT
CASSQHRGEDTQYF
>TRBD2|TRBV18|TRBJ2-7|17|NA
TGTGCCAGCTCACCACAGAAAACTAGCGGGAGGTTAGGCGAGCAGTACTTC
CASSPQKTSGRLGEQYF
>NA|TRBV30|TRBJ1-2|14|once
TGTGCCTGGAGTCAAAGGGCAGTGAAGGATGGCTACACCTTC
CAWSQRAVKDGYTF
>TRBD2|TRBV28|TRBJ2-3|17|NA
TGTGCCAGCAGGGAGACCCGAACTAGCGTCTACACAGATACGCAGTATTTT
CASRETRTSVYTDTQYF
>NA|TRBV28|TRBJ2-3|14|NA
TGTGCCAGCAGTTTCGACGGGAATCGGGATACGCAGTATTTT
CASSFDGNRDTQYF
>NA|TRBV11-2|TRBJ2-7|15|NA
TGTGCCAGCAGCTTATTGGTCCCAGGAACCTACGAGCAGTACTTC
CASSLLVPGTYEQYF
>TRBD1|TRBV5-1|TRBJ1-4|15|NA
TGCGCCAGCAGCTTGGAAGGGGGCGCGAATGAAAAACTGTTTTTT
CASSLEGGANEKLFF
>NA|TRBV7-3|TRBJ2-1|13|many
TGTGCCAGCAGCTTTAGACGGTACAATGAGCAGTTCTTC
CASSFRRYNEQFF
>NA|TRBV19|TRBJ2-5|14|NA
TGTGCCAGTAGCCCCAGCCGGGCGGGAGAGACCCAGTACTTC
CASSPSRAGETQYF